These T cell receptor beta chains were read from a single sample in a study of blood T cell repertoires in COVID-19. The repertoire was sequenced with immunoSEQ multiplex PCR; TCRdb's copy has only in-frame clones and lacks some. The sample has about 250,000 clones; approximately 90% are singletons. Sequenced material: PBMCs or T cells enriched from blood (not recorded which). The receptor source for this set is a woman aged 50 to 65 who had recovered from COVID-19. Both conserved end residues are part of each CDR3. A D gene is named only where the DNA matches it firmly. Rows may omit the clone size; those that give it use once, few, many or a size class.

V,J,size,D,DNA,CDR3
TRBV5-4,TRBJ2-1,once,.,TGTGCCAGCAGCTTGTGGTATAGCTCCTACAATGAGCAGTTCTTC,CASSLWYSSYNEQFF
TRBV19,TRBJ1-1,.,.,TGTGCCAGTAGTACCCCCAATCGCAGGAACACTGAAGCTTTCTTT,CASSTPNRRNTEAFF
TRBV28,TRBJ1-2,.,.,TGTGCCAGCACCCACGGGGGACCTAACTATGGCTACACCTTC,CASTHGGPNYGYTF
TRBV7-7,TRBJ2-1,.,.,TGTGCTAGCAGCCGTTTCGGACTAACCGTCAATGAGCAGTTCTTC,CASSRFGLTVNEQFF
TRBV4-2,TRBJ1-1,.,.,TGTGCCAGCAGCCCCGGACTGAGGGACACTGAAGCTTTCTTT,CASSPGLRDTEAFF
TRBV7-7,TRBJ2-1,.,TRBD2,TGTGCTAGCAGCTTAGAACTAGCGGGAGAAGATGAGCAGTTCTTC,CASSLELAGEDEQFF
TRBV2,TRBJ2-4,.,.,TGTGCCAGCAGTGAATTTCAGAAAAACATTCAGTACTTC,CASSEFQKNIQYF
TRBV27,TRBJ2-1,.,TRBD2,TGTGCCAGCAGCAGACTAGCGGGAGACAACTACAATGAGCAGTTCTTC,CASSRLAGDNYNEQFF
TRBV11-2,TRBJ1-5,.,.,TGTGCCAGCAGCTCCTCCAGGTCGTTAGGCAATCAGCCCCAGCATTTT,CASSSSRSLGNQPQHF
TRBV9,TRBJ1-2,.,.,TGTGCCAGCAGCGTAGATCGGGGGAGTGGCTACACCTTC,CASSVDRGSGYTF
TRBV28,TRBJ1-2,.,.,TGTGCCAGCAGTCTTGACAGCCTTTCCCCCAACTATGGCTACACCTTC,CASSLDSLSPNYGYTF
TRBV3-1/TRBV3-2,TRBJ2-5,.,TRBD2,TGTGCCAGCAGCCAAGGCGGGGGTTTGGGGCAAGAGACCCAGTACTTC,CASSQGGGLGQETQYF
TRBV15,TRBJ1-6,.,.,TGTGCCACCAGCCGGGACACCTATAATTCACCCCTCCACTTT,CATSRDTYNSPLHF
TRBV27,TRBJ2-1,.,TRBD2,TGTGCCAGCACCATGGGGCTAGCGGGAGTTATCAATGAGCAGTTCTTC,CASTMGLAGVINEQFF
TRBV28,TRBJ2-7,.,.,TGTGCCAGCAGCCACGACAACCCCTACGAGCAGTACTTC,CASSHDNPYEQYF
TRBV11-2,TRBJ2-5,.,.,TGTGCCAGCAGCTTCTCGGGGGAGACCCAGTACTTC,CASSFSGETQYF
TRBV7-2,TRBJ2-3,.,.,TGTGCCAGCAGCCCCCGTGCGGCGAGCACAGATACGCAGTATTTT,CASSPRAASTDTQYF
TRBV11-2,TRBJ2-7,.,TRBD2,TGTGCCAGCCGCTCCGCGGGAGGCTACGAGCAGTACTTC,CASRSAGGYEQYF
TRBV11-2,TRBJ1-1,once,.,TGTGCCAGCAGCTTTAGAATCACTGAAGCTTTCTTT,CASSFRITEAFF
TRBV28,TRBJ1-5,.,.,TGTGCCACCGGGGGGAACCTCAATCAGCCCCAGCATTTT,CATGGNLNQPQHF
TRBV29-1,TRBJ2-7,.,.,TGCAGCGTTGAGGAACCCTCGGGAGCCACGGGGGAGCAGTACTTC,CSVEEPSGATGEQYF
TRBV20-1,TRBJ1-5,.,TRBD1,TGCAGTGCTAGTTTGCAGGGGGGTATTAGCAATCAGCCCCAGCATTTT,CSASLQGGISNQPQHF
TRBV6-1,TRBJ1-1,.,.,TGTGCCAGCAGTGAAATAGAAAGGAACACTGAAGCTTTCTTT,CASSEIERNTEAFF
TRBV18,TRBJ1-3,once,TRBD1,TGTGCCAGCTCACCGCTTGACAGGGGCCGCGGAAACACCATATATTTT,CASSPLDRGRGNTIYF
TRBV7-2,TRBJ2-3,.,TRBD2,TGTGCCAGCAGCTTACCTGAAACTAGCGGGAGCAGGGATACGCAGTATTTT,CASSLPETSGSRDTQYF
TRBV27,TRBJ2-2,few,TRBD1,TGTGCCAGCAGTAAATCTGGACAGGTCCGCACCGGGGAGCTGTTTTTT,CASSKSGQVRTGELFF
TRBV6-5,TRBJ2-7,.,.,TGTGCCAGCAGTTCGTCAGGGACTTACGAGCAGTACTTC,CASSSSGTYEQYF
TRBV29-1,TRBJ1-4,few,.,TGCAGCGTTTATCACAGTACAAAACTGTTTTTT,CSVYHSTKLFF
TRBV11-3,TRBJ2-7,few,.,TGTGCCAGCAGCTTAGAGTCCCCGGTATGTGACGAGCAGTACTTC,CASSLESPVCDEQYF
TRBV20-1,TRBJ2-7,.,.,TGCAGTGCTAGTATTCCGGGCTCCAGGGGTTCCGAGCAGTACTTC,CSASIPGSRGSEQYF
TRBV2,TRBJ1-6,.,TRBD1,TGTGCCACCAGACAGGGAAATAATTCACCCCTCCACTTT,CATRQGNNSPLHF
TRBV29-1,TRBJ1-3,.,TRBD1,TGCAGCGGCCGCGACAGGGAGAATGGAAACACCATATATTTT,CSGRDRENGNTIYF
TRBV29-1,TRBJ1-1,.,.,TGCAGCGTTGAACCAGGGAACACTGAAGCTTTCTTT,CSVEPGNTEAFF
TRBV11-1,TRBJ2-1,.,TRBD2,TGTGCCAGCAGCTTAGCGCTAGCGGCCTACAATGAGCAGTTCTTC,CASSLALAAYNEQFF
TRBV28,TRBJ2-7,.,TRBD1,TGTGCCAGCAGTTTCTCTTTCGGACAGGCAGGGGAGCAGTACTTC,CASSFSFGQAGEQYF
TRBV6-6,TRBJ1-1,.,TRBD1,TGTGCCAGCAGTACGACAGGGGTCGACACTGAAGCTTTCTTT,CASSTTGVDTEAFF
TRBV4-1,TRBJ1-3,.,.,TGCGCCAGCAGCCTCATACCGCGTCAGGTCTCTGGAAACACCATATATTTT,CASSLIPRQVSGNTIYF
TRBV4-2,TRBJ1-2,.,.,TGTGCCAGCAGCCAAGTCGTAGGGCAGGGGTTGGTTAACGGCTACACCTTC,CASSQVVGQGLVNGYTF
TRBV4-3,TRBJ1-5,.,.,TGCGCCAGCAGCCCGTCAGGGAGCAATCAGCCCCAGCATTTT,CASSPSGSNQPQHF
TRBV28,TRBJ2-3,.,TRBD2,TGTGCCAGCAGTTTCCCCGCCCCTAGCGGGTTCACAGATACGCAGTATTTT,CASSFPAPSGFTDTQYF
TRBV5-6,TRBJ2-5,.,TRBD2,TGTGCCAGCGATGCACTAGCGGGAGGAATACAGACCCAGTACTTC,CASDALAGGIQTQYF
TRBV19,TRBJ1-2,.,TRBD1,TGTGCCAGTAGTACCCTCCGACAGGGGGCGGACTATGGCTACACCTTC,CASSTLRQGADYGYTF
TRBV15,TRBJ1-5,.,TRBD1,TGTGCCACCAGCAGAGACAGGGGGCTGAAGCCCCAGCATTTT,CATSRDRGLKPQHF